This record looks at one T cell receptor (beta chain) sequence and its context. This record comes from a study of CD8+CD57+ T cells in acquired aplastic anemia. All patients picked for sequencing had shown, by flow cytometry, an expansion of CD8+CD57+ cells. J lost 3 bases, V lost 4 bases, and 2 bases had no gene match. CDR1 is SGHNT and CDR2 is YYREEE in the germline V gene (reference sequence). This CDR3 region has 14 residues. CDR3 and TCR beta VDJ profiling relied on a genomic DNA template. TCRdb itself ran the reads through MiXCR, one entry per CDR3 protein. The profile shows roughly 200,000 distinct CDR3 sequences, roughly 60% of them singletons.

The chain is built from TRBV5-4 and TRBJ1-4, with 8 bases matching TRBD1. This clonotype originated in a human donor with aplastic anemia. The sequencing input was sorted CD4+, CD8+, or CD8+CD57+ T cells (not recorded which) from PBMCs. The DNA for the CDR3 is TGTGCCAGCAGCAAACAGGGGGCTAATGAAAAACTGTTTTTT. It is translated as CASSKQGANEKLFF.